This T cell receptor (beta chain) was recovered during a study of blood T cells in healthy people across ages. Whole-study results and caveats: Older individuals had lower TCR beta diversity per million T cells (the decline was roughly linear).

A remark on this clonotype: What it binds is unknown.

With V trimmed by 7 bases and J by 8 bases, 9 bases remained unmatched. CDR3 length: 12 residues. CDR1 SQVTM and CDR2 ANQGSEA come from the germline V gene. Through a sample-barcoded 5' primer and a J-beta primer mix, a second PCR was run for about 6 to 12 cycles. TCRdb fed the 5' RACE reads into MiXCR, producing one record per CDR3 protein. The data contain some 760,000 distinct CDR3 sequences, just under 25% of them singletons. These data also featured in a second study, about T cells of mothers and their children. That source notes: Each mother yielded more than 9 million TCR beta CDR3 reads. Each child yielded millions of reads.

The specimen sequenced was blood. The chain has TRBV29-1 and TRBJ1-1; 8 bases map to TRBD1. The source of this sequence is a boy aged 10-17 years in good health. CDR3 sequence: CSADREGLEAFF. For the CDR3, the DNA is TGCAGCGCGGACAGGGAGGGCCTCGAAGCTTTCTTT.